The entry that follows covers one T cell receptor beta chain sequence. The CDR3 is 13 residues long. Germline loops: CDR1 SGHDT, CDR2 YYEEEE. The V gene lost 3 bases and the J gene lost 2 bases, with 8 bases spanning the gap. These data originate in a study of human T cells and chemical hapten exposure. The time point denotes: patch test 3, about 24 weeks after DPC sensitization. Treatment given: therapeutic diphenylcyclopropenone sensitization with weekly scalp DPC. The donor pool consisted of alopecia patients aged 18 to 70 years, considered suitable for DPC. TCRdb fed the RACE reads into MiXCR, producing one record per CDR3 protein. The data contain about 58,000 distinct CDR3 sequences, around 11% of them singletons.

The clonotype originates from a man aged 25-45 years with alopecia areata. Some clones in this sample may be carry-over from other donors' samples. The sample was whole blood, taken in connection with sensitization to the hapten diphenylcyclopropenone (DPC). This chain connects TRBV5-6 to TRBJ1-2; weak D call: TRBD1 (6 bases). The CDR3 DNA is TGTGCCAGCAGCTCCCAGGGGAACTATGGCTACACCTTC. Translated, it gives CASSSQGNYGYTF.